The 10 T cell receptor beta chains given below trace back to one sample, sequenced in a study of cytomegalovirus exposure and HLA in healthy donors. 13 Jbeta primers and 60 Vbeta primers were used for the PCR. Clones were read by immunoSEQ multiplex PCR, and TCRdb kept only the in-frame ones, dropping some. The sample consists of around 60,000 clones, 75% to 85% of them appearing once. Sequencing was carried out using PBMCs. Receptors originate from a man between 50 and 59 years old in good health and CMV-seropositive.

This clone has a single count. This chain uses TRBV19 with TRBJ2-3; D not certain. The germline V gene has CDR1 LNHDA and CDR2 SQIVND (reference sequence). The length of the CDR3 is 14 residues. Trimming shortened V by 0 bases and J by 0 bases, and 4 bases separated the two germline ends. CDR3 amino acids: CASSIDRSTDTQYF. CDR3 nucleotides: TGTGCCAGTAGTATAGACAGGAGCACAGATACGCAGTATTTT.

J is TRBJ1-1 and V is TRBV2, with D uncertain. The CDR3 totals 14 residues. Germline-derived CDR1 and CDR2 are SNHLY and FYNNEI. The V gene lost 8 bases and the J gene lost 4 bases, with 17 bases spanning the gap. The CDR3 DNA reads as TGTGCCAGCTGTTATAACCCCGGCGGCACTGAAGCTTTCTTT. It encodes CASCYNPGGTEAFF. Drawing the rest from reference TRBV2 and TRBJ1-1, the complete variable domain is EPEVTQTPSHQVTQMGQEVILRCVPISNHLYFYWYRQILGQKVEFLVSFYNNEISEKSEIFDDQFSVERPDGSNFTLKIRSTKLEDSAMYFCASCYNPGGTEAFFGQGTRLTVV.

CDR3 DNA sequence: TGTGCCAGCAGCTTGGACAGGGCGGTGCCCGGGGAGCTGTTTTTT. Translated: CASSLDRAVPGELFF. This chain links TRBV5-5 with TRBJ2-2; D is perhaps TRBD1 (6 bases). V lost 0 bases and J lost 6, with 12 bases in between. CDR3 length: 15 residues. Per the germline V gene, CDR1 is SGHKS and CDR2 is YYEKEE (reference sequence).

This clone came up once. The chain uses TRBV2 and TRBJ1-6; 7 nucleotides match TRBD1. CDR1 is SNHLY and CDR2 is FYNNEI in the germline V gene. The CDR3 contains 16 residues. Trimming cost V 6 bases and J 7 bases; bases outside gene matches: 12. The CDR3 DNA follows: TGTGCCAGCAGCTACTTCGGGGGGGACAGCAATTCACCCCTCCACTTT. Its protein is CASSYFGGDSNSPLHF.

This chain links TRBV11-2 with TRBJ2-5; D may be TRBD2 (6 bases). V gave up 1 base and J gave up 3 bases, with 15 bases separating them. CDR1 and CDR2 (germline): SGHAT, FQNNGV. The CDR3 has 16 amino acids. CDR3: CASSLGALAREETQYF. Written as DNA, the CDR3 is TGTGCCAGCAGCTTAGGAGCCCTAGCGAGGGAAGAGACCCAGTACTTC. The full variable domain, with the rest looked up from reference TRBV11-2 and TRBJ2-5, is EAGVAQSPRYKIIEKRQSVAFWCNPISGHATLYWYQQILGQGPKLLIQFQNNGVVDDSQLPKDRFSAERLKGVDSTLKIQPAKLEDSAVYLCASSLGALAREETQYFGPGTRLLVL.

This clone was seen a handful of times. The chain employs TRBV28 and TRBJ1-6; no clear D gene. This CDR3 contains 12 residues. Between the trimmed V and J ends, which lost 3 bases and 9 bases, there was a span of 6 bases. CDR1 MDHEN and CDR2 SYDVKM come from the germline V gene. CDR3 DNA: TGTGCCAGCAGTTTTGTCGGTTCACCCCTCCACTTT. Amino acids: CASSFVGSPLHF.

This clone was recorded a few times. J is TRBJ1-2 and V is TRBV6-1; D call uncertain. There are 13 residues in the CDR3. Germline V gene data show CDR1 as MNHNS and CDR2 as SASEGT. V lost 10 bases and J 6 bases, leaving 18 bases between the germline ends. The CDR3 region has the DNA TGTGCCACCTCACGGCGGGGAGAGGATGGCTACACCTTC. Residues: CATSRRGEDGYTF.

The chain joins TRBV30 to TRBJ2-1, with 8 bases fitting TRBD1. CDR3 size: 11 residues. Germline CDR1 and CDR2: GTSNPN and SVGIG (reference sequence). The V and J ends lost 5 bases and 8 bases, in that order; junction bases with no gene match: 2. The CDR3, as DNA: TGTGCCTGGGACAGGGGCCATGAGCAGTTCTTC. Its translation: CAWDRGHEQFF.

This sequence joins TRBV29-1 and TRBJ1-3; a possible D gene is TRBD1 (6 bases). The V end lost 6 bases, the J end lost 0 bases, and 9 bases lay between the germline ends. The CDR3 runs to 13 residues. Germline V gives CDR1 SQVTM, CDR2 ANQGSEA. The CDR3 bases are TGCAGCGTCCTACAGGGCTCTGGAAACACCATATATTTT. Amino acids: CSVLQGSGNTIYF. The complete variable domain, with remaining parts taken from reference TRBV29-1 and TRBJ1-3, reads SAVISQKPSRDICQRGTSLTIQCQVDSQVTMMFWYRQQPGQSLTLIATANQGSEATYESGFVIDKFPISRPNLTFSTLTVSNMSPEDSSIYLCSVLQGSGNTIYFGEGSWLTVV.

The chain recombines TRBV5-1 with TRBJ2-5; TRBD1 agrees at 7 bases. Per germline, CDR1 SGHRS and CDR2 YFSETQ. V shed 2 bases and J 1 base; nucleotides not matched to a gene: 8. This CDR3 spans 16 amino acids. In DNA form, the CDR3 reads TGCGCCAGCAGCTTAACAGGGGCACAGTTCCAAGAGACCCAGTACTTC. This gives the protein CASSLTGAQFQETQYF.